This TCR beta chain was identified in a study of T cells in Graves' hyperthyroidism and ophthalmopathy. Researchers took RNA transcripts and amplified the TCR beta CDR3 regions from them. Initially, a first-round RT-PCR of the TCR CDR3 employed the HTBI primer set. Each CDR3 protein is one row after TCRdb ran MiXCR on the multiplex PCR reads. The data contain 250,000 to 350,000 distinct CDR3 sequences, 17% of them seen just once; the ten biggest clones take up approximately 60%. The length of the CDR3 is 15 residues. V lost 3 bases and J lost 6, with 17 bases in between. The germline gives CDR1 MDHEN, CDR2 SYDVKM. This clonotype has a count of ten or more.

The genes are TRBV28 and TRBJ1-2; D may be TRBD1 (6 bases). Specimen: blood. The clonotype was recovered from a woman aged 55-69 years with Graves' ophthalmopathy. In nucleotides, the CDR3 is TGTGCCAGCAGTTTTCCACAAACAGGGCACCATGGCTACACCTTC. Translation: CASSFPQTGHHGYTF.